Listed below are T cell receptor beta chains from one sample, sequenced in a study of CD8+CD57+ T cells in acquired aplastic anemia. TCRdb reprocessed the reads via MiXCR and lists one record per CDR3 protein. The table lists 150,000 to 200,000 distinct CDR3 sequences, about 48% of them singletons, with approximately 1% in the top ten. The sequenced sample consisted of sorted CD4+, CD8+, or CD8+CD57+ T cells (not recorded which) from PBMCs. The receptors were gathered from a human donor in good health. Both conserved end residues are trimmed from each CDR3. Each record gives: V gene, CDR3 protein.

TRBV11-2	ASSLPRQGKRAEAF
TRBV4-1	ASSLASGGGGTEAF
TRBV6-5	ASSTSVAQTEKLF
TRBV5-6	ASSPELGGRGYTEAF
TRBV2	ASRGGNTIY
TRBV30	AWSDSAGLGAF
TRBV7-8	ASSLVAKGGLF
TRBV20-1	SATLRGEQF
TRBV10-1	ASSLDDSERSTDTQY
TRBV5-1	ASSLLGLAGGEETQY
TRBV19	ASSMTNPSPQH
TRBV20-1	SARDGKRVNTEAF
TRBV6-5	ASSSWGTENTEAF
TRBV12-5	ASGSLREETQY
TRBV12-5	ASAPTGTFYGYT
TRBV5-1	ASSSRQGAWLETQY
TRBV19	ASKLLGATNEKLF
TRBV6-5	ASSYSYANTGELF
TRBV7-6	ASSLATGLAGVDEQF
TRBV11-3	ASSPGAGGQETQY
TRBV9	ASSGRLGQGGPGELF
TRBV29-1	SVLDSMNTEAF
TRBV25-1	ASSATSGRARDTQY
TRBV7-2	ASSRRGASYEQY
TRBV7-2	ASSLTYNEQF